The 13 T cell receptor beta chains below were found in one sample sequenced in a study of T cells in Graves' hyperthyroidism and ophthalmopathy. Template material for amplifying TCR beta CDR3 regions consisted of RNA transcripts. The HTBI primer set drove a first-round RT-PCR of the TCR CDR3. MiXCR was run by TCRdb on the multiplex PCR reads, yielding one entry per CDR3 protein. The table shows 500,000 or so distinct CDR3 sequences, with roughly a sixth occurring only once. The sequenced material came from blood. The receptors were sampled from a woman between 18 and 29 years old with Graves' ophthalmopathy.

This clonotype was detected only once. The rearrangement uses TRBV18 and TRBJ2-1; a possible D gene is TRBD2 (6 bases). Germline values: CDR1 KGHSH, CDR2 LQKENI. Trimming took 3 bases from V and 1 from J, leaving 19 bases between them. This CDR3 is 18 amino acids long. CDR3 residues: CASSPLSLSGNSYNEQFF. The CDR3, as DNA: TGTGCCAGCTCACCCCTCTCACTTAGCGGAAATTCCTACAATGAGCAGTTCTTC.

This clonotype was seen repeatedly, ten times or more. The chain uses TRBV27 and TRBJ1-1; maybe TRBD1 (6 bases). From germline, CDR1 is MNHEY and CDR2 SMNVEV (reference sequence). This CDR3 spans 16 amino acids. V was pared by 2 bases and J by 4 bases, with 17 bases between. The CDR3: CASSLKATGWGTEAFF. The CDR3 nucleotides read TGTGCCAGCAGTTTAAAAGCTACAGGGTGGGGCACTGAAGCTTTCTTT.

The chain carries TRBV20-1 and TRBJ1-3; D gene ambiguous. The CDR3 runs to 14 residues. V dropped 2 bases and J dropped 2 bases, with 10 bases sitting between them. Germline V gene sequence: CDR1 DFQATT, CDR2 SNEGSKA (reference sequence). In DNA form, the CDR3 reads TGCAGTGCTAGACCCCCGCAGGCTGGAAACACCATATATTTT. Protein sequence: CSARPPQAGNTIYF.

This clonotype was seen ten or more times. V and J are TRBV4-2 and TRBJ2-5; D is ambiguous. V lost 0 bases to trimming and J lost 5 bases, with 13 bases between them. The CDR3 runs 15 residues. Germline CDR1 and CDR2: LGHNA and YNFKEQ. The CDR3 nucleotides are TGTGCCAGCAGCCAAGATGATGCTAGAAGCGAGACCCAGTACTTC. Amino acids: CASSQDDARSETQYF.

This clonotype has just a few counts. The chain links TRBV20-1 to TRBJ2-2; 12 bases are a match to TRBD2. With 3 bases clipped from V and 3 bases from J, the junction kept 11 bases outside the gene matches. Germline-derived CDR1 and CDR2 are DFQATT and SNEGSKA (reference sequence). This CDR3 has 18 amino acids. Here the CDR3 DNA reads TGCAGTGCTAGCCCCGCGCTAGCGGGGGGGCGTTACACCGGGGAGCTGTTTTTT. It translates to CSASPALAGGRYTGELFF.

This chain links TRBV5-1 with TRBJ1-6; 8 nucleotides match TRBD1. Trimming took 1 base from V and 7 from J; bases not matched to a gene: 10. The CDR3 totals 17 residues. The V gene's germline CDR1 is SGHRS and CDR2 YFSETQ. The CDR3 coding sequence is TGCGCCAGCAGCTTGAATTTTAGGACAGGGCAGAATTCACCCCTCCACTTT. The encoded protein is CASSLNFRTGQNSPLHF.

A note on this clonotype: It may be a read error: a sequence one base away is much more abundant. Written as DNA, the CDR3 is TGTGCCGGCAATTTAGGGGGGACGATTACCGGGGAGCTGTTTTTT. Translation gives CAGNLGGTITGELFF. This chain uses TRBV12-3 or TRBV12-4 with TRBJ2-2; D possibly matches TRBD1 or TRBD2 (6 bases each). The CDR3 has 15 amino acids. V was shortened by 11 bases and J by 5 bases, with 21 bases between the two germline ends.

This clonotype has more than one count but fewer than ten. The chain uses TRBV5-1 and TRBJ1-2, with D perhaps TRBD1 (6 bases). V lost 1 base and J lost 8, with 12 bases in between. The CDR3 has 13 residues. CDR1 and CDR2 (germline): SGHRS, YFSETQ. In DNA form, the CDR3 reads TGCGCCAGCAGCTTGAACAGGGAGGTCGGCTACACCTTC. Residues: CASSLNREVGYTF. Drawing the rest from reference TRBV5-1 and TRBJ1-2, the complete variable domain is KAGVTQTPRYLIKTRGQQVTLSCSPISGHRSVSWYQQTPGQGLQFLFEYFSETQRNKGNFPGRFSGRQFSNSRSEMNVSTLELGDSALYLCASSLNREVGYTFGSGTRLTVV.

The rearrangement joins TRBV9 to TRBJ2-1; weak D call: TRBD1 (8 bases). The ends were cut back, 4 bases at V and 2 bases at J, with 16 bases in the middle. This CDR3 is 16 amino acids long. Germline-derived CDR1 and CDR2 are SGDLS and YYNGEE. CDR3 nucleotides: TGTGCCAGCAGCCCAGGGGGCGGGGGCACCTACAATGAGCAGTTCTTC. It is translated as CASSPGGGGTYNEQFF.

This clonotype came up many times. The V and J genes are TRBV27 and TRBJ1-2, with D hard to call. This CDR3 has 14 amino acids. V was cut by 2 bases and J by 0 bases, with 7 bases left in between. CDR1 and CDR2 from the germline V gene are MNHEY and SMNVEV (reference sequence). The CDR3 DNA is TGTGCCAGCAGTTTAAAGGATTCTAACTATGGCTACACCTTC. It specifies CASSLKDSNYGYTF.

The chain has TRBV9 and TRBJ2-6; TRBD1 matches 8 bases. V lost 4 bases, J lost 1 base, and 7 bases stayed unmatched. The germline gives CDR1 SGDLS, CDR2 YYNGEE. The CDR3 has 17 residues. This CDR3 reads CASSPRDRKSGANVLTF. The CDR3 DNA sequence: TGTGCCAGCAGCCCCAGGGACAGGAAGTCTGGGGCCAACGTCCTGACTTTC.

This clonotype was counted at least ten times. This chain uses TRBV28 with TRBJ1-2; D ambiguous. V shed 3 bases and J shed 7 bases, with 12 bases lying between them. CDR3 length: 13 amino acids. Per germline, CDR1 MDHEN and CDR2 SYDVKM. The DNA for the CDR3 is TGTGCCAGCAGTTTCCAGCAGTTGGGTGGCTACACCTTC. It is translated as CASSFQQLGGYTF.

In this sample, this clonotype turned up a few times. The rearrangement joins TRBV9 to TRBJ2-1, with D unclear. Germline CDR1 SGDLS, CDR2 YYNGEE. The germline V and J ends were trimmed by 0 bases and 0 bases, with 7 bases remaining between them. The CDR3 sequence is 15 residues long. The CDR3 region is CASSVAGYSYNEQFF. DNA for the CDR3: TGTGCCAGCAGCGTAGCAGGATACTCCTACAATGAGCAGTTCTTC.